These 10 T cell receptor beta chains originate from one sample sequenced in a study of blood T cells in healthy people across ages. Through a sample-barcoded 5' primer and a J-beta primer mix, a second PCR was run for about 7 to 12 cycles. TCRdb analysed the 5' RACE reads with MiXCR anew, one entry per CDR3 protein. The table lists fewer than 950,000 distinct CDR3 sequences, roughly 34% of them singletons. What was sequenced was blood. Receptors originate from a man aged 18 to 30 in good health.

This clonotype has only a few counts. This chain links TRBV28 with TRBJ1-2; 9 bases agree with TRBD1. The CDR3 has 16 residues. The germline CDR1 and CDR2 sequences are MDHEN and SYDVKM. Trimming cost V 6 bases and J 4 bases; bases outside gene matches: 12. The DNA for the CDR3 is TGTGCCAGCAGAACCAATCCGGGGACAGGGATCTATGGCTACACCTTC. Translation gives CASRTNPGTGIYGYTF.

As for this clonotype: A much larger clone lies a single base off, so this may be a read error. The V and J genes are TRBV28 and TRBJ2-1; D is uncertain. Trimming cost V 4 bases and J 13 bases, with 17 bases left between them. The CDR3 runs to 13 residues. Germline-derived CDR1 and CDR2 are MDHEN and SYDVKM. The CDR3 nucleotides are TGTGCCAGCAGTTCCGGGCTCGAAGAGACCCAGTTCTTC. Translation gives CASSSGLEETQFF.

This clonotype was counted a few times. The rearrangement links TRBV10-3 to TRBJ1-6, with D unresolved. Per the germline V gene, CDR1 is ENHRY and CDR2 is SYGVKD. V dropped 4 bases and J dropped 2 bases, with 9 bases sitting between them. The CDR3 is 15 amino acids. The chain's CDR3 is CAISGSRTYNSPLHF. CDR3 DNA sequence: TGTGCCATCAGTGGTAGCCGAACCTATAATTCACCCCTCCACTTT.

Many counts were recorded for this clonotype. The gene calls are TRBV4-3 and TRBJ2-7, with 8 bases identical to TRBD1. Unmatched junction bases numbered 5, after V lost 0 bases and J lost 1 base. This CDR3 has 16 amino acids. Germline V gives CDR1 LGHNA, CDR2 YSLEER. CDR3 sequence reads: CASSQDPGTGSYEQYF. In DNA form, the CDR3 reads TGCGCCAGCAGCCAAGATCCCGGGACAGGTTCCTACGAGCAGTACTTC.

As regards this clonotype: This sequence may be a read error, since a much larger clone differs from it by one base. The chain joins TRBV20-1 to TRBJ2-1; 9 positions agree with TRBD1. CDR1 DFQATT and CDR2 SNEGSKA come from the germline V gene (reference sequence). This CDR3 has 13 amino acids. The DNA of the CDR3 is TGCAGTGCCTGGGACAGGGCGAACAAGGAGCAGTTCTTC. Its translation: CSAWDRANKEQFF.

This clonotype has more than one count but fewer than ten. This chain joins TRBV9 and TRBJ1-4; D is unresolved. Trimming took off 3 bases at V and 0 bases at J, with 9 bases between the two ends. CDR1 SGDLS and CDR2 YYNGEE come from the germline V gene. The CDR3 loop spans 15 amino acids. CDR3 coding DNA: TGTGCCAGCAGCGCAGAAGGAGCAACTAATGAAAAACTGTTTTTT. The encoded protein is CASSAEGATNEKLFF.

The sample holds a few counts of this clonotype. The V and J genes are TRBV25-1 and TRBJ1-2, with D possibly being TRBD1 (6 bases). Germline V lookup: CDR1 MGHDK, CDR2 SYGVNS. CDR3 length equals 14 residues. V lost 2 bases, J lost 4 bases, and 11 bases lay in between. CDR3 protein: CASSERTAIYGYTF. The CDR3 DNA reads as TGTGCCAGCAGTGAACGGACAGCCATCTATGGCTACACCTTC.

The gene calls are TRBV20-1 and TRBJ2-6; possible D gene TRBD1, 6 bases. Germline CDR1 is DFQATT and CDR2 is SNEGSKA (reference sequence). The CDR3 runs to 16 residues. The germline V and J ends were trimmed by 6 bases and 4 bases, with 19 bases remaining between them. The CDR3 here is CSAADLGAVGANVLTF. Here the CDR3 DNA reads TGCAGTGCAGCGGACTTGGGGGCGGTGGGGGCCAACGTCCTGACTTTC.

On this clonotype itself: This may come from a read error, since a much larger clone is one base off. The genes are TRBV20-1 and TRBJ2-3; tentatively, D is TRBD2 (6 bases). The CDR3 length is 16 residues. Germline V CDR1 and CDR2: DFQATT, SNEGSKA (reference sequence). CDR3 amino acids: CGARDLAGTMTDTQYF. Here the CDR3 DNA reads TGCGGTGCTAGAGATCTCGCGGGGACCATGACAGATACGCAGTATTTT.

This rearrangement joins TRBV12-3 or TRBV12-4 to TRBJ2-3; D not resolved. This CDR3 is 13 amino acids long. The V end lost 5 bases, the J end lost 2 bases, and 8 bases lay between the germline ends. CDR3 sequence reads: CASSVFVTDTQYF. CDR3 in DNA: TGTGCCAGCAGTGTATTCGTCACAGATACGCAGTATTTT.